The 28 T cell receptor beta chains below were found in one sample sequenced in a study of blood T cell repertoires in COVID-19. Measured with immunoSEQ multiplex PCR; TCRdb has only the in-frame clones, and not every one. Among around 320,000 clones listed, 85% to 95% were seen once. Sequencing was carried out using PBMCs or T cells enriched from blood (not recorded which). Source of these receptors: a woman aged 25 to 45 who had been exposed to COVID-19.

The gene calls are TRBV4-2 and TRBJ1-5; 7 positions match TRBD1. V was clipped by 2 bases and J by 4 bases; unmatched bases: 2. The CDR3 loop spans 14 amino acids. CDR1 and CDR2 from the germline V gene are LGHNA and YNFKEQ. The CDR3 nucleotides are TGTGCCAGCAGCCAACCGACAGGGAATCAGCCCCAGCATTTT. Its protein product is CASSQPTGNQPQHF.

The gene calls are TRBV6-2 or TRBV6-3 and TRBJ2-7; 15 positions match TRBD2. The J segment lost 2 bases and the V segment lost 6 bases, leaving 20 bases of the junction unmatched. This CDR3 has 21 amino acids. Looked up from germline, CDR1 is MNHEY and CDR2 is SVGEGT. The CDR3 DNA is TGTGCCAGCAGATACCTTGGGACTAGCGGGGGGTTATACGAATCAGCCTACGAGCAGTACTTC. The encoded protein is CASRYLGTSGGLYESAYEQYF.

The rearrangement uses TRBV7-3 and TRBJ2-7; no clear D. The CDR3 has 15 residues. Germline assignment: CDR1 SGHTA and CDR2 FQGTGA. V lost 5 bases and J 3 bases, leaving 17 bases between the germline ends. CDR3 nucleotides: TGTGCCAGCAGCCCCATGGCCGGCGGATTCTACGAGCAGTACTTC. This gives the protein CASSPMAGGFYEQYF.

The chain has TRBV25-1 and TRBJ2-1; TRBD1 might be the D (5 bases). Trimming took 8 bases from V and 0 from J, leaving 11 bases between them. From germline, CDR1 is MGHDK and CDR2 SYGVNS. CDR3 size: 14 residues. CDR3 residues: CASSDSSSYNEQFF. The CDR3 nucleotides are TGTGCCAGCTCCGACAGCAGCTCCTACAATGAGCAGTTCTTC. The full variable domain, with the rest looked up from reference TRBV25-1 and TRBJ2-1, is EADIYQTPRYLVIGTGKKITLECSQTMGHDKMYWYQQDPGMELHLIHYSYGVNSTEKGDLSSESTVSRIRTEHFPLTLESARPSHTSQYLCASSDSSSYNEQFFGPGTRLTVL.

The chain joins TRBV5-4 to TRBJ2-7; D perhaps matches TRBD1 (5 bases). Between the trimmed V and J ends, which lost 0 bases and 0 bases, there was a span of 10 bases. The CDR3 has 15 residues. The V gene's germline CDR1 is SGHNT and CDR2 YYREEE (reference sequence). This CDR3 is CASSLGQGYSYEQYF. The DNA for the CDR3 is TGTGCCAGCAGCTTGGGTCAGGGCTACTCCTACGAGCAGTACTTC.

The CDR3 DNA follows: TGTGCCAGCAGTACCTGTAGCGGAAAGATCTACGAGCAGTACTTC. Its translation: CASSTCSGKIYEQYF. This sequence joins TRBV6-4 and TRBJ2-7; D is perhaps TRBD2 (6 bases). Germline V lookup: CDR1 MRHNA, CDR2 SNTAGT. V was cut by 5 bases and J by 3 bases, with 17 bases left in between. The CDR3 spans 15 residues.

V gene TRBV28 combines with J gene TRBJ1-5; 8 bases agree with TRBD1. The V gene's germline CDR1 is MDHEN and CDR2 SYDVKM. V was pared by 6 bases and J by 2 bases, with 6 bases of the junction left unmatched. The CDR3 runs to 15 residues. As DNA, the CDR3 is TGTGCCAGCAGGGGATCGACAGGGGGCAATCAGCCCCAGCATTTT. This gives the protein CASRGSTGGNQPQHF.

The chain employs TRBV5-6 and TRBJ2-7; 11 nucleotides match TRBD2. This CDR3 region has 15 residues. Per the germline V gene, CDR1 is SGHDT and CDR2 is YYEEEE. The V gene end was trimmed by 4 bases and the J gene end by 3 bases; junction bases not matched to a gene: 6. The CDR3 spells CASSPPSGGYYEQYF. The CDR3 DNA follows: TGTGCCAGCAGCCCGCCTAGCGGGGGGTACTACGAGCAGTACTTC.

As DNA, the CDR3 is TGCGCCAGCAGCTCCAAGCCGACAGGGGGCTCTGGAAACACCATATATTTT. Protein sequence: CASSSKPTGGSGNTIYF. This sequence joins TRBV5-1 and TRBJ1-3, with 9 bases that match TRBD1. This CDR3 is 17 amino acids long. Germline V gives CDR1 SGHRS, CDR2 YFSETQ. The junction had 7 bases not matched to a gene; V was cut back by 3 bases and J by 0 bases.

V and J are TRBV10-3 and TRBJ2-1; D call uncertain. CDR1 is ENHRY, CDR2 SYGVKD, per germline. The CDR3 runs 12 residues. V lost 5 bases, J lost 8 bases, and 10 bases lay in between. In DNA, the CDR3 is TGTGCCATCAGTCAAAACCGGGATGAGCAGTTCTTC. It translates to CAISQNRDEQFF.

The chain is built from TRBV5-5 and TRBJ1-6, with 10 bases fitting TRBD1. This CDR3 has 16 amino acids. V gave up 4 bases and J gave up 8 bases; unmatched junction bases: 9. The germline CDR1 and CDR2 sequences are SGHKS and YYEKEE (reference sequence). CDR3 DNA: TGTGCCAGCAGCCGACAGGGGGCTGTTAGTTATTCACCCCTCCACTTT. Protein sequence: CASSRQGAVSYSPLHF.

The sample holds one count of this clone. J is TRBJ1-1 and V is TRBV15; D is possibly TRBD1 (5 bases). The germline V and J ends were trimmed by 0 bases and 6 bases, with 11 bases remaining between them. The CDR3 is 14 amino acids. The germline gives CDR1 LNHNV, CDR2 YYDKDF (reference sequence). This chain's CDR3 is CATSREGQGPEAFF. CDR3 nucleotides: TGTGCCACCAGCAGAGAGGGGCAGGGCCCTGAAGCTTTCTTT.

The V gene is TRBV7-9, the J gene TRBJ2-1, with D possibly TRBD2 on 6 matching bases. This CDR3 is built from 13 residues. Germline-derived CDR1 and CDR2 are SEHNR and FQNEAQ (reference sequence). V was clipped by 2 bases and J by 12 bases, with 14 bases between them. The CDR3 DNA sequence: TGTGCCAGCAGCTTAATAGGAGGGAGTGGGCAGTTCTTC. Residues: CASSLIGGSGQFF.

The V and J genes are TRBV7-9 and TRBJ2-7; D is unresolved. This CDR3 has 14 amino acids. The ends were cut back, 8 bases at V and 2 bases at J, with 16 bases in the middle. Germline CDR1 SEHNR, CDR2 FQNEAQ (reference sequence). The CDR3 bases are TGTGCCAGCGGCCCACCCTCTAGAGCCTACGAGCAGTACTTC. It translates to CASGPPSRAYEQYF.

The chain uses TRBV4-1 and TRBJ2-5; 8 bases are a match to TRBD1. The germline V gene has CDR1 MGHRA and CDR2 YSYEKL. The ends lost 6 bases at V and 2 bases at J; junction bases unmatched: 8. The CDR3 runs 15 residues. The CDR3 DNA is TGCGCCAGCAGTCCTACAGGGGGTAGGCAAGAGACCCAGTACTTC. As protein: CASSPTGGRQETQYF.

The chain couples TRBV15 to TRBJ2-3, with 7 bases that match TRBD2. The length of the CDR3 is 16 residues. J was trimmed by 2 bases and V by 4 bases; bases with no gene match: 9. In germline, CDR1 is LNHNV, CDR2 YYDKDF (reference sequence). The CDR3 coding sequence is TGTGCCACCAGCAACCTCGAGCTAGCGGTCACAGATACGCAGTATTTT. Protein: CATSNLELAVTDTQYF.

The rearrangement joins TRBV27 to TRBJ1-2; 10 bases align to TRBD1. This CDR3 contains 14 residues. After removal of 4 bases from V and 8 bases from J, the junction contained 7 bases not matched to a gene. Per germline, CDR1 MNHEY and CDR2 SMNVEV (reference sequence). DNA of the CDR3: TGTGCCAGCAGTTCCCGACAGGGGGCGTGGGGCTACACCTTC. It encodes CASSSRQGAWGYTF.

CDR3 in DNA: TGTGCCAGCAGCTCTCTAGCGGGGGATGCCTACGAGCAGTACTTC. It yields the protein CASSSLAGDAYEQYF. The chain joins TRBV7-6 to TRBJ2-7; 10 bases align to TRBD2. The CDR3 is 15 residues long. Germline CDR1 and CDR2: SGHVS and FNYEAQ. V shed 4 bases, J shed 2 bases, and the junction held 5 bases outside the gene matches.

The chain joins TRBV5-1 to TRBJ2-7; D is perhaps TRBD1 (6 bases). In germline, CDR1 is SGHRS, CDR2 YFSETQ. This CDR3 comprises 12 residues. Trimming left V 7 bases short and J 2 bases short, with 10 bases between. CDR3 residues: CASYGGTYEQYF. CDR3 nucleotide sequence: TGCGCCAGCTATGGGGGCACCTACGAGCAGTACTTC.

A single count supports this clone. This chain links TRBV3-1 (or the pseudogene TRBV3-2) with TRBJ2-7; TRBD1 is a possible D gene (5 bases). Germline V gene data show CDR1 as LGHDT and CDR2 as YNNKEL (reference sequence). With 1 base removed from V and 0 bases from J, the gap between germline ends came to 13 bases. This CDR3 has 16 residues. The CDR3: CASSQVSQALSYEQYF. The DNA for the CDR3 is TGTGCCAGCAGCCAAGTTTCACAGGCCCTCTCCTACGAGCAGTACTTC.

The chain combines TRBV12-3 or TRBV12-4 with TRBJ1-3; possibly TRBD1 for D (6 bases). CDR3 size: 13 residues. V was trimmed by 7 bases and J by 4 bases, leaving 11 bases between them. In DNA, the CDR3 is TGTGCCAGCACTTGGGGGCCCGGAAACACCATATATTTT. This translates into CASTWGPGNTIYF.

The sample holds one count of this clone. This sequence joins TRBV7-8 and TRBJ1-6, with 8 bases matching TRBD1. Germline CDR1 is SGHVS and CDR2 is FQNEAQ. V shed 5 bases and J 5 bases; nucleotides not matched to a gene: 8. This CDR3 comprises 16 residues. The CDR3 DNA follows: TGTGCCAGCAGCCCGCGGAGGGACAGGAATAATTCACCCCTCCACTTT. Translating gives CASSPRRDRNNSPLHF. Supplemented by reference TRBV7-8 and TRBJ1-6, the full variable domain reads GAGVSQSPRYKVAKRGQDVALRCDPISGHVSLFWYQQALGQGPEFLTYFQNEAQLDKSGLPSDRFFAERPEGSVSTLKIQRTQQEDSAVYLCASSPRRDRNNSPLHFGNGTRLTVT.

This sequence joins TRBV5-1 and TRBJ1-1; 10 bases align to TRBD1. This CDR3 contains 15 residues. V lost 4 bases, J lost 5 bases, and 8 bases stayed unmatched. CDR1 is SGHRS and CDR2 is YFSETQ in the germline V gene. CDR3 region: CASSRPGQGRTEAFF. In nucleotides, the CDR3 is TGCGCCAGCAGCCGACCGGGACAGGGGCGGACTGAAGCTTTCTTT.

This chain links TRBV7-8 with TRBJ2-5, with 8 bases fitting TRBD2. This CDR3 is built from 15 residues. Germline V gives CDR1 SGHVS, CDR2 FQNEAQ. J lost 3 bases, V lost 8 bases, and 11 bases had no gene match. The CDR3 region is CASSPRRAGEETQYF. The CDR3 DNA is TGTGCCAGCTCTCCTAGAAGAGCGGGGGAAGAGACCCAGTACTTC.

This rearrangement joins TRBV4-1 to TRBJ1-4; D might be TRBD1 (5 bases). Germline V CDR1 and CDR2: MGHRA, YSYEKL. CDR3 length: 14 amino acids. The V end was cut by 0 bases, the J end by 8 bases, with 10 bases between. The CDR3 DNA follows: TGCGCCAGCAGCCAAGAGGGCCGGACAGAAAAACTGTTTTTT. Its protein is CASSQEGRTEKLFF.

The V call is TRBV3-1 (or the pseudogene TRBV3-2), the J call TRBJ2-5; tentative D call: TRBD1 (6 bases). Trimming cost V 3 bases and J 7 bases, with 12 bases left between them. Per the germline V gene, CDR1 is LGHDT and CDR2 is YNNKEL (reference sequence). The CDR3 loop spans 13 amino acids. The CDR3 here is CASSHPGAGTQYF. CDR3 nucleotide sequence: TGTGCCAGCAGCCATCCAGGGGCCGGGACCCAGTACTTC.

The chain joins TRBV28 to TRBJ1-2; TRBD1 matches at 9 bases. After removal of 2 bases from V and 5 bases from J, the junction contained 9 bases not matched to a gene. CDR1 and CDR2 (germline): MDHEN, SYDVKM. CDR3 length equals 16 residues. This CDR3 reads CASSLDTGGVGYGYTF. DNA for the CDR3: TGTGCCAGCAGTTTAGACACAGGGGGCGTAGGGTATGGCTACACCTTC.

The chain is built from TRBV2 and TRBJ1-2; 9 bases line up with TRBD1. V was clipped by 10 bases and J by 7 bases; unmatched bases: 19. Germline CDR1 reads SNHLY; CDR2 reads FYNNEI. CDR3 length: 16 residues. The CDR3 protein is CATRQGGEGRARGYTF. The DNA of the CDR3 is TGTGCCACTAGACAGGGGGGCGAAGGCAGGGCACGTGGCTACACCTTC.